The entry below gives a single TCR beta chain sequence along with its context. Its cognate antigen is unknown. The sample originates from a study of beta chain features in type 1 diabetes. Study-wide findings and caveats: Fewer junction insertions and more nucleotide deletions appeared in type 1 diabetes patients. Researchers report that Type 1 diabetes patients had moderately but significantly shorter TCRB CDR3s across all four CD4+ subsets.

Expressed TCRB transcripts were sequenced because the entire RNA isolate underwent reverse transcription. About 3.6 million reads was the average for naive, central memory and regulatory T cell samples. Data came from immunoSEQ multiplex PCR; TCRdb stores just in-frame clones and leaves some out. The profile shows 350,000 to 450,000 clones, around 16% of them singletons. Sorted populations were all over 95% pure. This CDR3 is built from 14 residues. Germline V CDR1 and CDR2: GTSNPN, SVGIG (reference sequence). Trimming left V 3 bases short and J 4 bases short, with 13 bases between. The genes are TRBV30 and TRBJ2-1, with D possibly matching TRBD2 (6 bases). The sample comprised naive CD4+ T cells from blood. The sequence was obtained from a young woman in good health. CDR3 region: CAWRPGTAYNEQFF. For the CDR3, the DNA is TGTGCCTGGAGGCCCGGGACTGCTTACAATGAGCAGTTCTTC.